A selection of T cell receptor beta chains follows, all from one sample in a study of T-cell memory formation after mild COVID-19. One entry per CDR3 protein results from TCRdb running MiXCR on the 5' RACE reads. Here the sample spans around 340,000 distinct CDR3 sequences, 21% being singletons. The sample consisted of PBMCs or a T cell subset sorted from them (not recorded which). The receptors here all came from an adult woman who had mild COVID-19 (a few samples of this study predate the infection). Cell type and time point are not known. Both conserved end residues are part of each CDR3. The D gene is left open where the match is weak. A row's size may be missing; if present it is once, few, many or a size class.

TRBD2 | - | TRBJ2-3 | TRBV12-3/TRBV12-4 | CASSNLAGGRDTQYF | TGTGCCAGCAGTAACCTAGCGGGGGGCAGGGATACGCAGTATTTT
- | - | TRBJ2-5 | TRBV20-1 | CSASLGRHKETQYF | TGCAGTGCTAGTCTCGGAAGGCATAAGGAGACCCAGTACTTC
- | many | TRBJ2-3 | TRBV7-9 | CASSLMSIRDTQYF | TGTGCCAGCAGCTTAATGTCTATTCGAGATACGCAGTATTTT
- | - | TRBJ1-4 | TRBV7-9 | CASRDSGPYNEKLFF | TGTGCCAGCCGCGACTCGGGACCGTATAATGAAAAACTGTTTTTT
TRBD2 | - | TRBJ2-1 | TRBV20-1 | CSAGDLGGGYNEQFF | TGCAGTGCTGGGGACCTTGGCGGGGGTTACAATGAGCAGTTCTTC
- | few | TRBJ1-2 | TRBV27 | CASTEIPTGPYGYTF | TGTGCCAGCACCGAGATTCCGACAGGACCCTATGGCTACACCTTC
- | - | TRBJ2-2 | TRBV12-5 | CASGPKNDGELFF | TGTGCTAGTGGCCCAAAGAACGACGGGGAGCTGTTTTTT
- | few | TRBJ2-1 | TRBV27 | CASSFVRGGGRYEQFF | TGTGCCAGCAGTTTCGTGCGCGGGGGCGGGAGATATGAGCAGTTCTTC
- | few | TRBJ2-3 | TRBV24-1 | CATSEVADTQYF | TGTGCCACCAGTGAGGTAGCAGATACGCAGTATTTT
- | - | TRBJ2-1 | TRBV5-1 | CASSSRSISYNEQFF | TGCGCCAGCAGCTCGAGGAGTATCTCCTACAATGAGCAGTTCTTC
- | - | TRBJ1-2 | TRBV13 | CASSLLTGYGYTF | TGTGCCAGCAGTCTGCTTACGGGTTATGGCTACACCTTC
TRBD1 | - | TRBJ2-5 | TRBV3-1 | CASSQGTGGPETQYF | TGTGCCAGCAGCCAAGGGACAGGGGGCCCGGAGACCCAGTACTTC
TRBD1 | - | TRBJ2-3 | TRBV6-5 | CASSYRGRGTDTQYF | TGTGCCAGCAGTTACAGGGGGCGCGGGACAGATACGCAGTATTTT
- | - | TRBJ2-1 | TRBV29-1 | CSVPAPGPINEQFF | TGCAGCGTCCCTGCCCCCGGGCCCATAAATGAGCAGTTCTTC
- | - | TRBJ1-2 | TRBV7-9 | CASSLDTGLCTF | TGTGCCAGCAGCTTAGACACAGGGTTGTGTACCTTC
- | - | TRBJ2-5 | TRBV5-1 | CASSLWVEETQYF | TGCGCCAGCAGCTTGTGGGTTGAGGAGACCCAGTACTTC
TRBD1 | few | TRBJ1-1 | TRBV7-2 | CASSPVGTAENTEAFF | TGTGCCAGCAGCCCTGTAGGGACAGCGGAGAACACTGAAGCTTTCTTT
- | few | TRBJ2-2 | TRBV19 | CASSIMSRGILNTGELFF | TGTGCCAGTAGTATTATGTCGCGGGGAATTCTGAACACCGGGGAGCTGTTTTTT
- | few | TRBJ2-1 | TRBV5-4 | CASSLAGSREQFF | TGTGCCAGCAGCTTGGCGGGTAGCCGGGAGCAGTTCTTC
TRBD1 | - | TRBJ2-5 | TRBV11-1 | CASSLALTGGETQYF | TGTGCCAGCAGCTTAGCCCTGACAGGGGGAGAGACCCAGTACTTC
- | few | TRBJ2-7 | TRBV18 | CASSPVGERGEQYF | TGTGCCAGCTCACCGGTAGGGGAGAGGGGCGAGCAGTACTTC
- | - | TRBJ1-2 | TRBV9 | CASSVAIGPYGYTF | TGTGCCAGCAGCGTAGCTATAGGGCCCTATGGCTACACCTTC
- | - | TRBJ2-1 | TRBV5-1 | CASTSQGLHNEQFF | TGCGCCAGCACCAGTCAGGGACTCCACAATGAGCAGTTCTTC
- | - | TRBJ1-5 | TRBV10-3 | CAISESTGSGARQPQHF | TGTGCCATCAGTGAGTCTACAGGGAGTGGGGCTCGTCAGCCCCAGCATTTT
- | - | TRBJ1-2 | TRBV4-2 | CASSQVEHGSNYGYTF | TGTGCCAGCAGCCAAGTTGAACACGGATCTAACTATGGCTACACCTTC
- | - | TRBJ1-1 | TRBV20-1 | CSARKGTTSMNTEAFF | TGCAGTGCTAGAAAAGGGACGACCTCCATGAACACTGAAGCTTTCTTT
TRBD1 | many | TRBJ2-7 | TRBV10-3 | CAISGDSYEQYF | TGTGCCATCAGTGGGGACAGCTACGAGCAGTACTTC
TRBD2 | many | TRBJ2-5 | TRBV3-1 | CASSQVRTSVETQYF | TGTGCCAGCAGCCAAGTCCGGACTAGCGTCGAGACCCAGTACTTC
- | - | TRBJ2-7 | TRBV12-3/TRBV12-4 | CASSPYGYEQYF | TGTGCCAGCAGTCCGTACGGCTACGAGCAGTACTTC
TRBD1 | - | TRBJ1-1 | TRBV5-1 | CASSRTGETNTEAFF | TGCGCCAGCAGCAGGACAGGGGAAACGAACACTGAAGCTTTCTTT
- | few | TRBJ2-1 | TRBV12-3/TRBV12-4 | CASSPFPGEQFF | TGTGCCAGCAGTCCCTTTCCCGGTGAGCAGTTCTTC
- | few | TRBJ2-3 | TRBV7-2 | CASLSWGGKSTDTQYF | TGTGCCAGTCTATCATGGGGCGGGAAGAGCACAGATACGCAGTATTTT
- | many | TRBJ2-5 | TRBV24-1 | CATSDLHRGGGETQYF | TGTGCCACCAGTGATTTGCACAGGGGAGGAGGAGAGACCCAGTACTTC
TRBD2 | - | TRBJ2-5 | TRBV5-1 | CASSLTPGLAGQETQYF | TGCGCCAGCAGCCTAACCCCGGGACTAGCGGGGCAGGAGACCCAGTACTTC
- | - | TRBJ1-6 | TRBV2 | CASSESGVGGSPLHF | TGTGCCAGCAGTGAGTCGGGGGTCGGGGGATCACCCCTCCACTTT
- | few | TRBJ1-5 | TRBV10-3 | CAISGQLQQPQHF | TGTGCCATCAGTGGACAGCTCCAGCAGCCCCAGCATTTT
- | - | TRBJ2-3 | TRBV12-3/TRBV12-4 | CASRSYPGTPSTDTQYF | TGTGCCAGCAGATCATACCCGGGAACGCCTAGCACAGATACGCAGTATTTT
- | - | TRBJ2-2 | TRBV29-1 | CSVFPEDTGELFF | TGCAGCGTTTTTCCGGAGGACACCGGGGAGCTGTTTTTT
- | - | TRBJ2-7 | TRBV3-1 | CASSSSGASYEQYF | TGTGCCAGCAGCTCTTCCGGGGCCTCCTACGAGCAGTACTTC
- | - | TRBJ2-1 | TRBV19 | CASQGSGPRDEQFF | TGTGCCAGTCAGGGGTCCGGTCCCCGCGATGAGCAGTTCTTC
- | - | TRBJ1-2 | TRBV19 | CASNTRDNYGYTF | TGTGCCAGTAACACGAGGGATAACTATGGCTACACCTTC
- | few | TRBJ1-1 | TRBV25-1 | CASSEGSGAFF | TGTGCCAGCAGTGAAGGCTCTGGGGCTTTCTTT
- | - | TRBJ2-7 | TRBV30 | CAWSSLGDSGYEQYF | TGTGCCTGGAGTTCGTTGGGGGATAGCGGCTACGAGCAGTACTTC
- | few | TRBJ2-2 | TRBV5-1 | CASSLGDGNTGELFF | TGCGCCAGCAGCTTGGGGGACGGAAACACCGGGGAGCTGTTTTTT
- | few | TRBJ2-7 | TRBV20-1 | CSARDLSGVKEQYF | TGCAGTGCTAGAGATCTCTCAGGGGTGAAAGAGCAGTACTTC
- | - | TRBJ2-3 | TRBV5-1 | CASSWGRNTDTQYF | TGCGCCAGCAGCTGGGGGCGGAACACAGATACGCAGTATTTT
- | few | TRBJ2-7 | TRBV18 | CASSPSLGDEQYF | TGTGCCAGCTCACCATCCCTGGGGGACGAGCAGTACTTC
- | few | TRBJ2-3 | TRBV14 | CASSHSDTQYF | TGTGCCAGCAGCCACTCAGATACGCAGTATTTT
- | few | TRBJ1-1 | TRBV12-3/TRBV12-4 | CASSPNQNTEAFF | TGTGCCAGCAGTCCAAATCAGAACACTGAAGCTTTCTTT
- | - | TRBJ2-5 | TRBV20-1 | CSASPNQETQYF | TGCAGTGCCTCTCCGAACCAAGAGACCCAGTACTTC
TRBD1 | - | TRBJ1-5 | TRBV7-9 | CASSLASPGQVNQPQHF | TGTGCCAGCAGCTTAGCTTCTCCGGGACAGGTCAATCAGCCCCAGCATTTT
- | few | TRBJ2-7 | TRBV7-9 | CASTPSSGRGPYEQYF | TGTGCCAGCACCCCCTCGAGCGGCAGGGGCCCCTACGAGCAGTACTTC
- | few | TRBJ1-5 | TRBV7-9 | CASSSDATRNQPQHF | TGTGCCAGCAGCTCGGACGCCACCCGCAATCAGCCCCAGCATTTT
- | few | TRBJ1-1 | TRBV2 | CASLLSPNTEAFF | TGTGCCAGCTTACTCAGCCCGAACACTGAAGCTTTCTTT
- | - | TRBJ1-4 | TRBV9 | CASSVDVRSGGEKLFF | TGTGCCAGCAGCGTAGACGTCCGGTCAGGAGGTGAAAAACTGTTTTTT